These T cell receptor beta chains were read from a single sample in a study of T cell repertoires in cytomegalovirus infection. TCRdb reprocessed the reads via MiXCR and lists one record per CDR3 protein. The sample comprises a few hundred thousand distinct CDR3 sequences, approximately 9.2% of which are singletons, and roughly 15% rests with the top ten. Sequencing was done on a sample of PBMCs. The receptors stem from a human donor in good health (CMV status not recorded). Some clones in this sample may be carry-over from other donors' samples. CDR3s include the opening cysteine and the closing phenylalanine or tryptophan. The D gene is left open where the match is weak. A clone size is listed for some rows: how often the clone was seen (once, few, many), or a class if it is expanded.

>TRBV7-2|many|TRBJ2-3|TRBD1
CASSLSGGQGSGTDTQYF
TGTGCCAGCAGCTTGTCAGGGGGACAGGGTTCGGGCACAGATACGCAGTATTTT
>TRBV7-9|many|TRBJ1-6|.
CASRSWVDNSPLHF
TGTGCCAGCAGATCCTGGGTTGATAATTCACCCCTCCACTTT
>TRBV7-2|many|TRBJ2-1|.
CASSLGRGALYEQFF
TGTGCCAGCAGCTTAGGGCGGGGAGCCCTTTACGAGCAGTTCTTC
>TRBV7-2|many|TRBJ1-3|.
CASSLAEGKAGNTIYF
TGTGCCAGCAGCTTAGCGGAAGGGAAAGCTGGAAACACCATATATTTT
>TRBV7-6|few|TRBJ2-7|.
CASSSQGHEQYF
TGTGCCAGCAGCTCCCAGGGCCACGAGCAGTACTTC
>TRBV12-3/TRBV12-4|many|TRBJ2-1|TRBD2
CASSHSGNNEQFF
TGTGCCAGCAGTCATAGCGGGAACAATGAGCAGTTCTTC
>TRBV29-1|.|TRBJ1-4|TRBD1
CSARTGRRATNEKLFF
TGCAGCGCCAGGACAGGGAGGAGAGCAACTAATGAAAAACTGTTTTTT
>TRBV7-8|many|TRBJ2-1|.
CASSPSYNEQFF
TGTGCCAGCAGCCCCTCCTACAATGAGCAGTTCTTC
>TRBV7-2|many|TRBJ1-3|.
CASSWRPESHSGNTIYF
TGTGCCAGCAGCTGGCGTCCGGAGTCACACTCTGGAAACACCATATATTTT
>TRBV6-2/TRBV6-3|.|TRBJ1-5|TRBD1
CASRHRDSHQPQHF
TGTGCCAGCAGACACAGGGACAGCCATCAGCCCCAGCATTTT
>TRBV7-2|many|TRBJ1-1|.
CASSLTFSSGTEAFF
TGTGCCAGCAGCTTAACCTTCTCATCGGGGACTGAAGCTTTCTTT
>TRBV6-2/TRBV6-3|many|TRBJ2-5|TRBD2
CASSYVAGEIQETQYF
TGTGCCAGCAGTTACGTAGCGGGGGAGATCCAAGAGACCCAGTACTTC
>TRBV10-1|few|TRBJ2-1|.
CASSESRGAGDEQFF
TGCGCCAGCAGTGAGTCGAGAGGGGCTGGCGATGAGCAGTTCTTC
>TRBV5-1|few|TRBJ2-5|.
CASSLLVGYQETQYF
TGCGCCAGCAGCCTCCTCGTAGGGTACCAAGAGACCCAGTACTTC